This T cell receptor beta chain was profiled in a study of blood T cells in healthy people across ages. About the research overall: Template switching caught about one barcoded beta molecule for each two T cells.

V lost 2 bases to trimming and J lost 4 bases; unmatched junction nucleotides: 9. Looked up from germline, CDR1 is WSHSY and CDR2 is SAAADI. The CDR3 is 16 amino acids. Drawn from each donor were ten milliliters of peripheral blood. Findings of the study overall: TCR beta diversity, measured per million T cells, fell in a roughly linear way with age.

The second PCR ran 7 to 11 cycles with a sample-barcoded 5' primer and J-beta primers. MiXCR, applied by TCRdb to the 5' RACE reads, yields one record per CDR3 protein. The sample has 1.6 million or so distinct CDR3 sequences, roughly a third seen once. A note on this clonotype: Its specificity is unknown.

The chain has TRBV10-2 and TRBJ1-2, with TRBD1 matching over 8 bases. Source material: blood. The origin of this receptor is a woman aged 25 to 39 in good health. CDR3 protein: CASSEPKRTGTYGYTF. The CDR3 nucleotides are TGCGCCAGCAGTGAGCCGAAGAGGACAGGGACCTATGGCTACACCTTC.